This T cell receptor beta chain was identified during a study of T cells in Graves' hyperthyroidism and ophthalmopathy. It was RNA transcripts that yielded the amplified TCR beta CDR3 regions. During a first-round RT-PCR of the TCR CDR3, the HTBI primer set was used. TCRdb fed the multiplex PCR reads into MiXCR, producing one record per CDR3 protein. The sample gives approximately 400,000 distinct CDR3 sequences, 15% of which show up once; approximately 32% is in the top ten. Trimming took 2 bases from V and 9 from J, leaving 14 bases between them. Germline CDR1 reads SNHLY; CDR2 reads FYNNEI. This CDR3 spans 14 amino acids. The sample holds a few counts of this clonotype.

The chain couples TRBV2 to TRBJ1-5; D gene ambiguous. Sequencing was done on a sample of blood. The receptor was derived from a woman under 40 with Graves' hyperthyroidism. The CDR3 nucleotides are TGTGCCAGCAGTGAAAGTGGCGCCCCGGGGCCCCAGCATTTT. The encoded protein is CASSESGAPGPQHF.